The 27 T cell receptor beta chains below all came from one sample that was sequenced in a study of blood T cell repertoires in COVID-19. The data were produced by immunoSEQ multiplex PCR, yet TCRdb's version contains in-frame clones alone and is incomplete. This sample has some 50,000 clones; 86% occur once, and the top ten carry roughly 15%. The sequenced material came from peripheral blood. The receptors derive from a human donor in a cohort sampled during active COVID-19.

This chain joins TRBV6-5 and TRBJ2-3; 8 bases match TRBD2. CDR1 and CDR2 from the germline V gene are MNHEY and SVGAGI. The CDR3 has 15 amino acids. With V trimmed by 7 bases and J by 4 bases, 10 bases remained unmatched. DNA of the CDR3: TGTGCCAGCATAGCACGGGGGGGCATGGCAGATACGCAGTATTTT. Translated: CASIARGGMADTQYF.

The chain combines TRBV19 with TRBJ1-2; possible D gene TRBD1, 5 bases. This CDR3 has 15 amino acids. V shed 7 bases and J shed 0 bases, with 15 bases lying between them. Germline-derived CDR1 and CDR2 are LNHDA and SQIVND (reference sequence). The CDR3 sequence: CASKPTGLANYGYTF. As DNA, the CDR3 is TGTGCCAGTAAACCTACAGGATTAGCTAACTATGGCTACACCTTC.

This chain links TRBV12-3 or TRBV12-4 with TRBJ2-3; perhaps TRBD2 as D (5 bases). V was cut by 5 bases and J by 14 bases, with 14 bases left in between. CDR3 size: 11 residues. The CDR3 reads CASSPKGALYF. Here the CDR3 DNA reads TGTGCCAGCAGTCCCAAGGGAGCTCTGTATTTT.

The chain has TRBV6-5 and TRBJ1-2, with 7 bases lining up with TRBD1. Unmatched junction bases numbered 17, after V lost 6 bases and J lost 10 bases. Germline V lookup: CDR1 MNHEY, CDR2 SVGAGI. This CDR3 has 15 residues. This CDR3 reads CASSFRIKGARDYTF. For the CDR3, the DNA is TGTGCCAGCAGCTTCCGGATTAAGGGGGCCAGGGACTACACCTTC.

The genes are TRBV3-1 (or the pseudogene TRBV3-2) and TRBJ1-2; perhaps TRBD1 as D (6 bases). CDR3 length equals 14 residues. The germline V gene encodes CDR1 LGHDT and CDR2 YNNKEL (reference sequence). With 4 bases removed from V and 4 bases from J, the gap between germline ends came to 13 bases. CDR3 coding DNA: TGTGCCAGCAGCCTCGGAACAGGGACCTATGGCTACACCTTC. This sequence encodes CASSLGTGTYGYTF.

The genes are TRBV6-1 and TRBJ2-5; TRBD2 aligns across 14 bases. J gave up 5 bases and V 4 bases, and 9 bases lay outside the gene matches. CDR3 length: 17 amino acids. CDR1 is MNHNS, CDR2 SASEGT, per germline. The CDR3 loop is CASSGETSGRVRETQYF. In DNA, the CDR3 is TGTGCCAGCAGTGGGGAGACTAGCGGGAGGGTGAGGGAGACCCAGTACTTC.

Only a few counts were recorded for this clone. The V and J genes are TRBV30 and TRBJ1-5, with TRBD1 as a possible D gene (6 bases). This CDR3 has 13 residues. The V end lost 3 bases, the J end lost 1 base, and 7 bases lay between the germline ends. CDR1 is GTSNPN and CDR2 is SVGIG in the germline V gene (reference sequence). The CDR3 DNA follows: TGTGCCTGGAGGACAGGAAGCAATCAGCCCCAGCATTTT. It is translated as CAWRTGSNQPQHF.

DNA for the CDR3: TGTGCCAGCAGCCTCAGGACAGGGGGGGAAGCTTTCTTT. It specifies CASSLRTGGEAFF. The gene calls are TRBV11-2 and TRBJ1-1; 10 bases fit TRBD1. Losses at the gene ends were 5 bases for V and 8 bases for J; bases not matched to a gene: 5. This CDR3 spans 13 amino acids. The germline V gene has CDR1 SGHAT and CDR2 FQNNGV.

The chain couples TRBV9 to TRBJ2-1; a possible D gene is TRBD2 (6 bases). CDR1 and CDR2 (germline): SGDLS, YYNGEE. Trimming removed 4 bases from V and 6 bases from J, with 14 bases in between. The CDR3 is made up of 14 amino acids. The CDR3 loop reads CASSTRLVSNEQFF. Written as DNA, the CDR3 is TGTGCCAGCAGCACCCGACTAGTTTCCAATGAGCAGTTCTTC.

The chain carries TRBV6-5 and TRBJ1-6; 9 bases map to TRBD1. V lost 6 bases and J lost 13; bases outside the gene matches: 7. The CDR3 covers 13 residues. Looked up from germline, CDR1 is MNHEY and CDR2 is SVGAGI. The CDR3, as DNA: TGTGCCAGCAGCCCCGGGACAGGGTTGCCCCTCCACTTT. This encodes CASSPGTGLPLHF.

A few counts support this clone. The chain has TRBV4-1 and TRBJ2-1, with D possibly TRBD1 on 6 matching bases. The germline V gene encodes CDR1 MGHRA and CDR2 YSYEKL. The CDR3 runs to 17 residues. The ends were cut back, 4 bases at V and 3 bases at J, with 19 bases in the middle. The CDR3 coding sequence is TGCGCCAGCAGCCTCGGCCCCGCAGGGGAGATCTACAATGAGCAGTTCTTC. Translated: CASSLGPAGEIYNEQFF.

The rearrangement links TRBV19 to TRBJ2-1; 8 bases fit TRBD2. Germline CDR1 is LNHDA and CDR2 is SQIVND (reference sequence). The CDR3 contains 13 residues. The V and J ends lost 5 bases and 7 bases, in that order; junction bases with no gene match: 4. CDR3 sequence (DNA): TGTGCCAGTAGTCCGGGACTAGAGAATGAGCAGTTCTTC. The encoded protein is CASSPGLENEQFF. Filled out from reference TRBV19 and TRBJ2-1, the complete variable domain reads DGGITQSPKYLFRKEGQNVTLSCEQNLNHDAMYWYRQDPGQGLRLIYYSQIVNDFQKGDIAEGYSVSREKKESFPLTVTSAQKNPTAFYLCASSPGLENEQFFGPGTRLTVL.

The CDR3 bases are TGTGCCAGCAGACGCGCGGGGGACTCCTACGAGCAGTACTTC. This translates into CASRRAGDSYEQYF. V gene TRBV3-1 (or the pseudogene TRBV3-2) combines with J gene TRBJ2-7; TRBD2 matches 7 bases. With 6 bases clipped from V and 0 bases from J, the junction kept 5 bases outside the gene matches. The CDR3 covers 14 residues. The germline V gene has CDR1 LGHDT and CDR2 YNNKEL (reference sequence).

To note about this clone: The junction and the germline gene differ at one end; a read error may be behind it. The chain combines TRBV7-2 with TRBJ2-1; 10 nucleotides match TRBD2. The CDR3 runs 15 residues. The germline V gene has CDR1 SGHTA and CDR2 FQGNSA. This CDR3 reads CASSLVASGRNEQFF. The DNA of the CDR3 is TGTGCCAGCAGTTTAGTGGCTAGCGGGAGAAATGAGCAGTTCTTC. Drawing the rest from reference TRBV7-2 and TRBJ2-1, the complete variable domain is GAGVSQSPSNKVTEKGKDVELRCDPISGHTALYWYRQSLGQGLEFLIYFQGNSAPDKSGLPSDRFSAERTGGSVSTLTIQRTQQEDSAVYLCASSLVASGRNEQFFGPGTRLTVL.

The chain combines TRBV6-6 with TRBJ2-2; the D is unclear. Trimming removed 6 bases from V and 7 bases from J, with 12 bases in between. This CDR3 is 13 amino acids long. The germline V gene has CDR1 MNHNY and CDR2 SVGAGI (reference sequence). CDR3 DNA: TGTGCCAGCAGAAGAGAGTTTGGCGGGGAGCTGTTTTTT. Encoded protein: CASRREFGGELFF.

The chain combines TRBV3-1 (or the pseudogene TRBV3-2) with TRBJ2-7, with 13 nucleotides matching TRBD2. The V and J ends lost 1 base and 0 bases, in that order; junction bases with no gene match: 6. The CDR3 consists of 18 residues. Germline CDR1 and CDR2: LGHDT and YNNKEL (reference sequence). The CDR3 is CASSQGRTSGGFSYEQYF. CDR3 in DNA: TGTGCCAGCAGCCAAGGGAGGACTAGCGGGGGCTTCTCCTACGAGCAGTACTTC.

The chain carries TRBV28 and TRBJ1-2; a weak D match, TRBD1 (6 bases). Germline V gene sequence: CDR1 MDHEN, CDR2 SYDVKM. Trimming removed 7 bases from V and 0 bases from J, with 21 bases in between. The CDR3 runs to 17 residues. The DNA of the CDR3 is TGTGCCAGCAAGGAGGTTCGACAGGCCTTAGCTAACTATGGCTACACCTTC. Translating it yields CASKEVRQALANYGYTF.

V gene TRBV24-1 combines with J gene TRBJ2-3, with D possibly matching TRBD2 (5 bases). The CDR3 is made up of 15 amino acids. The V gene lost 4 bases and the J gene lost 2 bases, with 12 bases spanning the gap. The germline V gene has CDR1 KGHDR and CDR2 SFDVKD. In DNA form, the CDR3 reads TGTGCCACCAGTGACCCGAGCGGACTCACAGATACGCAGTATTTT. This translates into CATSDPSGLTDTQYF.

CDR3 coding DNA: TGTGCCAGCAGTTACAGGGGGGGATCCTACGAGCAGTACTTC. Protein: CASSYRGGSYEQYF. J is TRBJ2-7 and V is TRBV28; a weak D match, TRBD1 (8 bases). This CDR3 region has 14 residues. The V end lost 4 bases, the J end lost 1 base, and 11 bases lay between the germline ends. Per germline, CDR1 MDHEN and CDR2 SYDVKM.

J is TRBJ1-1 and V is TRBV7-2, with D possibly matching TRBD1 (6 bases). Trimming took 1 base from V and 5 from J, leaving 8 bases between them. This CDR3 spans 13 amino acids. Germline CDR1 and CDR2: SGHTA and FQGNSA. CDR3 DNA: TGTGCCAGCAGCTTAGTGCAGGGGACTGAAGCTTTCTTT. This codes for CASSLVQGTEAFF.

This clone was observed a handful of times. The J gene is TRBJ2-7, the V gene TRBV5-6; TRBD1 aligns across 9 bases. V lost 0 bases to trimming and J lost 6 bases; unmatched junction nucleotides: 4. CDR1 and CDR2 (germline): SGHDT, YYEEEE. This CDR3 has 14 residues. For the CDR3, the DNA is TGTGCCAGCAGCTTGGTGGGACAGGGTGCCGAGCAGTACTTC. Its protein product is CASSLVGQGAEQYF.

The genes are TRBV6-5 and TRBJ1-5; D remains unclear. Germline CDR1 and CDR2: MNHEY and SVGAGI. CDR3 length: 13 amino acids. The V end was cut by 6 bases, the J end by 0 bases, with 6 bases between. This CDR3 reads CASSRSSNQPQHF. CDR3 bases: TGTGCCAGCAGCCGCAGTAGCAATCAGCCCCAGCATTTT.

The gene calls are TRBV6-5 and TRBJ1-2, with 8 bases matching TRBD1. CDR3 length: 14 residues. After removal of 6 bases from V and 5 bases from J, the junction contained 8 bases not matched to a gene. The V gene's germline CDR1 is MNHEY and CDR2 SVGAGI. The CDR3 sequence: CASSADRGFYGYTF. CDR3 DNA: TGTGCCAGCAGCGCCGACAGGGGATTTTATGGCTACACCTTC.

This chain connects TRBV15 to TRBJ2-1; the match to TRBD1 covers 8 bases. The CDR3 runs 14 residues. The V segment lost 1 base and the J segment 10 bases; nucleotides outside the gene matches: 6. Germline values: CDR1 LNHNV, CDR2 YYDKDF (reference sequence). CDR3 sequence reads: CATSRGAGGMEQFF. CDR3 coding DNA: TGTGCCACCAGCAGAGGGGCAGGGGGCATGGAGCAGTTCTTC.

The chain uses TRBV29-1 and TRBJ1-5; D ambiguous. Trimming stripped 3 bases from V and 6 bases from J, with 18 bases between. This CDR3 contains 15 residues. CDR1 and CDR2 from the germline V gene are SQVTM and ANQGSEA. The CDR3 nucleotides read TGCAGCGTTGAGGACTGTGACCTTTCTCGTCAGCCCCAGCATTTT. Translating it yields CSVEDCDLSRQPQHF.

This clone was counted a single time. This chain joins TRBV2 and TRBJ1-1; weak D call: TRBD1 (6 bases). Trimming took 9 bases from V and 0 from J, leaving 11 bases between them. The germline V gene has CDR1 SNHLY and CDR2 FYNNEI. This CDR3 spans 13 amino acids. The CDR3 nucleotides read TGTGCCAGTCAGGGGTCCGTGAACACTGAAGCTTTCTTT. This gives the protein CASQGSVNTEAFF.

The chain uses TRBV6-2 or TRBV6-3 and TRBJ2-1, with a tentative D call TRBD2 (5 bases). Trimming cost V 5 bases and J 6 bases, with 17 bases left between them. The CDR3 is 15 amino acids. Looked up from germline, CDR1 is MNHEY and CDR2 is SVGEGT. CDR3 loop: CASSPGGLGGNEQFF. The CDR3 nucleotides are TGTGCCAGCAGTCCCGGTGGTTTAGGAGGCAATGAGCAGTTCTTC.